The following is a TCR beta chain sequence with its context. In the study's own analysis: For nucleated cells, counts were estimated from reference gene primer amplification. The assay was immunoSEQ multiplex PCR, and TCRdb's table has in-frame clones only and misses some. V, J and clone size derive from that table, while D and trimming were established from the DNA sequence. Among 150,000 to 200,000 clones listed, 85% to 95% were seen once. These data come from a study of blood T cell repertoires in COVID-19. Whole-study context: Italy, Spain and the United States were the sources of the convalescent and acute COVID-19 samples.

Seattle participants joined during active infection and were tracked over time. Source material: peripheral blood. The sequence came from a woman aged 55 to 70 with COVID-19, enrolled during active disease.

CDR3 region: CASSLALTGSVVHGELFF. The CDR3 coding sequence is TGTGCCAGCAGCTTAGCCCTTACAGGGTCGGTCGTTCACGGGGAGCTGTTTTTT. The chain uses TRBV7-6 and TRBJ2-2, with a weak D call TRBD1 (6 bases). In germline, CDR1 is SGHVS, CDR2 FNYEAQ. The V gene lost 0 bases and the J gene lost 7 bases, with 21 bases spanning the gap. The CDR3 is 18 residues long.